These 2 T cell receptor beta chains share one sample of origin, sequenced in a study of shared clonotypes between healthy human individuals. Profiling relied on immunoSEQ multiplex PCR, and the TCRdb table lists in-frame clones only, not all of them. The data hold about 2 million clones, with roughly 95% observed a single time. It was CD45RO-negative cells, positively selected for CCR7, that made up naive CD8 cells, with terminally differentiated effector memory CD45RA+ cells excluded. The sequencing input was naive CD8+ T cells sorted from blood. The receptors derive from a man between 18 and 35 years old in good health.

The chain links TRBV27 to TRBJ2-7; D is unresolved. The CDR3 has 13 residues. The germline gives CDR1 MNHEY, CDR2 SMNVEV (reference sequence). Trimming took off 3 bases at V and 2 bases at J, with 8 bases between the two ends. The CDR3 is CASSFRPTYEQYF. The CDR3, as DNA: TGTGCCAGCAGTTTTCGGCCGACCTACGAGCAGTACTTC.

CDR3 sequence: CASSLDRESYEQYF. CDR3 DNA: TGTGCCAGCAGCTTGGACAGGGAATCCTACGAGCAGTACTTC. The V and J genes are TRBV13 and TRBJ2-7; the match to TRBD1 covers 8 bases. V lost 3 bases to trimming and J lost 1 base; unmatched junction nucleotides: 2. CDR1 is PRHDT and CDR2 is FYEKMQ in the germline V gene (reference sequence). This CDR3 has 14 amino acids.